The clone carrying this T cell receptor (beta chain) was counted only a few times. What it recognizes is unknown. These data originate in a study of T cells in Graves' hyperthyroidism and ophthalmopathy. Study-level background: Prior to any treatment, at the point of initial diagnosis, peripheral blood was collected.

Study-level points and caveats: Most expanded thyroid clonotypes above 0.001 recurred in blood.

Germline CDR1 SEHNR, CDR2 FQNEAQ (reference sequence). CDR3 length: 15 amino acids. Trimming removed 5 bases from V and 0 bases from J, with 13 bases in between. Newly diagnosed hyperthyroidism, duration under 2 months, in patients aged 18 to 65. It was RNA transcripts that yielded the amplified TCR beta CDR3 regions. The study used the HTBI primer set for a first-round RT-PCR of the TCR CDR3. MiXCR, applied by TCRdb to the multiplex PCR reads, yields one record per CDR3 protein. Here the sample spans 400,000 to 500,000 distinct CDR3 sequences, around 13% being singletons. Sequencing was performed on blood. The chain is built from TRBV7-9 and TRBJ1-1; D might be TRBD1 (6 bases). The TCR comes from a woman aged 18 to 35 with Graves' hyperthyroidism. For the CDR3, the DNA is TGTGCCAGCAGCCGATCACAGGGCATGAACACTGAAGCTTTCTTT. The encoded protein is CASSRSQGMNTEAFF. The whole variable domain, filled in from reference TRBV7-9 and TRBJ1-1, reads DTGVSQNPRHKITKRGQNVTFRCDPISEHNRLYWYRQTLGQGPEFLTYFQNEAQLEKSRLLSDRFSAERPKGSFSTLEIQRTEQGDSAMYLCASSRSQGMNTEAFFGQGTRLTVV.